Listed here is a single TCR beta chain. As handled by the study authors: Researchers report that nucleated cell counts were estimated from reference gene primer amplification. The method was immunoSEQ multiplex PCR; TCRdb's version includes in-frame clones alone and lacks a portion of them. The V and J calls and the clone size are those of that table, but D and trimming were determined from the DNA. The sample lists roughly 320,000 clones, nearly 90% seen once, with around 1.9% in the top ten. Germline V CDR1 and CDR2: SGHRS, YFSETQ. V lost 4 bases to trimming and J lost 1 base; unmatched junction nucleotides: 3. The CDR3 is made up of 16 amino acids. Followed longitudinally, the Seattle patients had been enrolled during active infection. This specimen belongs to a study of blood T cell repertoires in COVID-19. As for the study in general: Nucleic acid was either cDNA or gDNA, and it came from T cells, B-cell-depleted T cells, or PBMCs.

Sequenced: peripheral blood. The TCR originated in a woman under 40 with COVID-19, enrolled during active disease. The chain is built from TRBV5-1 and TRBJ1-4, with TRBD1 identical over 11 bases. The CDR3 DNA sequence: TGCGCCAGCAGCCCGGGACAGGGGGTAACTAATGAAAAACTGTTTTTT. Amino acids: CASSPGQGVTNEKLFF.